These 4 T cell receptor beta chains were all obtained from the same sample, sequenced in a study of identical twins. TCRdb re-analysed the 5' RACE reads in MiXCR, keeping a single row per CDR3 protein. The table records 240,000 or so distinct CDR3 sequences, 12% of them present only once. Separately, the same data were catalogued under a study of yellow fever vaccine responses in identical twins.

The sequenced sample was memory (CD45RO+) T cells sorted from blood. All receptors come from a woman in her late teens or twenties in good health.

This clonotype was detected a few times. The chain joins TRBV20-1 to TRBJ1-1; D remains unclear. V dropped 3 bases and J dropped 4 bases, with 15 bases sitting between them. This CDR3 has 14 amino acids. Looked up from germline, CDR1 is DFQATT and CDR2 is SNEGSKA (reference sequence). CDR3 bases: TGCAGTGCTAGGTGGGGAAGTACTAGCACTGAAGCTTTCTTT. Its translation is CSARWGSTSTEAFF.

This clonotype was seen only a few times. V gene TRBV30 combines with J gene TRBJ2-2; 8 nucleotides agree with TRBD1. The CDR3 is 14 amino acids. V was pared by 3 bases and J by 6 bases, with 6 bases of the junction left unmatched. Germline V CDR1 and CDR2: GTSNPN, SVGIG (reference sequence). This CDR3 reads CAWRSRGQAGELFF. CDR3 DNA sequence: TGTGCCTGGAGGAGCAGGGGGCAGGCCGGGGAGCTGTTTTTT.

This clonotype was seen only a few times. The chain joins TRBV20-1 to TRBJ1-4; no clear D. V lost 5 bases to trimming and J lost 8 bases, with 12 bases between them. CDR3 length: 12 amino acids. The germline V gene encodes CDR1 DFQATT and CDR2 SNEGSKA (reference sequence). The CDR3 sequence: CSAQETGEKLFF. CDR3 nucleotides: TGCAGTGCTCAGGAGACGGGAGAAAAACTGTTTTTT.

This clonotype has more than one count but fewer than ten. The J gene is TRBJ2-7, the V gene TRBV7-9; no firm D call. CDR3 size: 14 residues. V was pared by 0 bases and J by 6 bases, with 12 bases between. Per the germline V gene, CDR1 is SEHNR and CDR2 is FQNEAQ (reference sequence). DNA of the CDR3: TGTGCCAGCAGCTTAGCGTTGGGGATCGGCGAGCAGTACTTC. Translation gives CASSLALGIGEQYF. Full variable domain (outside the CDR3, taken from reference TRBV7-9 and TRBJ2-7): DTGVSQNPRHKITKRGQNVTFRCDPISEHNRLYWYRQTLGQGPEFLTYFQNEAQLEKSRLLSDRFSAERPKGSFSTLEIQRTEQGDSAMYLCASSLALGIGEQYFGPGTRLTVT.